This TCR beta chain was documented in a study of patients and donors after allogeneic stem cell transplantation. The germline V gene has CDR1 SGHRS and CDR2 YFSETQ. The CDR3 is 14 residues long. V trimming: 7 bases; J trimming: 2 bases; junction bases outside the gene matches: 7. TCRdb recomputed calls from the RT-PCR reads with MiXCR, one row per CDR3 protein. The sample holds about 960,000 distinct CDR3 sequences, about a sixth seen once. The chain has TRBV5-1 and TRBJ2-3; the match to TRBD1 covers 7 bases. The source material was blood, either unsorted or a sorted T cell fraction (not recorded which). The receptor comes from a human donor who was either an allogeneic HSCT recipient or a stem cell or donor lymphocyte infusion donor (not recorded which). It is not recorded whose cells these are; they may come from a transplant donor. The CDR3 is CASATGSTTDTQYF. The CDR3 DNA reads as TGCGCCAGCGCGACAGGGTCCACCACAGATACGCAGTATTTT.